A single sample is the source of the 20 T cell receptor beta chains below, sequenced in a study of blood T cell repertoires in COVID-19. Repertoires were generated with immunoSEQ multiplex PCR, while TCRdb's copy carries only in-frame clones and drops some. This sample has 250,000 or so clones, with about 90% found just once. The source material was peripheral blood. The receptor set was obtained from a woman aged 60 to 75 with COVID-19, enrolled during active disease.

The chain combines TRBV5-4 with TRBJ1-2; D is perhaps TRBD1 (5 bases). Trimming left V 0 bases short and J 4 bases short, with 19 bases between. This CDR3 contains 17 residues. Per germline, CDR1 SGHNT and CDR2 YYREEE (reference sequence). CDR3 in DNA: TGTGCCAGCAGCTTGGCGGGGGGTTTCAGAATAACCTATGGCTACACCTTC. Translating gives CASSLAGGFRITYGYTF.

In DNA, the CDR3 is TGTGCCAGCAGCGCCAGGGGGACAGCTAATGAAAAACTGTTTTTT. Protein: CASSARGTANEKLFF. The chain is built from TRBV9 and TRBJ1-4; 7 nucleotides align to TRBD1. Trimming at V came to 3 bases and at J to 3 bases, leaving 5 bases not matched to a gene. CDR1 is SGDLS and CDR2 is YYNGEE in the germline V gene. The CDR3 runs to 15 residues.

This chain's CDR3 is CASSFSPGTSGGTYEQYF. Written as DNA, the CDR3 is TGCGCCAGCAGCTTCAGTCCCGGGACTAGCGGGGGAACCTACGAGCAGTACTTC. The V and J genes are TRBV5-1 and TRBJ2-7; 14 bases are a match to TRBD2. Germline V gene data show CDR1 as SGHRS and CDR2 as YFSETQ. CDR3 length: 18 amino acids. V shed 2 bases, J shed 2 bases, and the junction held 9 bases outside the gene matches. The full variable domain, completed using reference TRBV5-1 and TRBJ2-7, is KAGVTQTPRYLIKTRGQQVTLSCSPISGHRSVSWYQQTPGQGLQFLFEYFSETQRNKGNFPGRFSGRQFSNSRSEMNVSTLELGDSALYLCASSFSPGTSGGTYEQYFGPGTRLTVT.

The chain recombines TRBV4-3 with TRBJ1-5, with D possibly matching TRBD1 (5 bases). The germline V gene encodes CDR1 LGHNA and CDR2 YSLEER. V was cut by 0 bases and J by 2 bases, with 11 bases left in between. The CDR3 runs to 16 residues. The CDR3 region is CASSQDAQGGNQPQHF. The CDR3 nucleotides read TGCGCCAGCAGCCAAGATGCCCAGGGCGGCAATCAGCCCCAGCATTTT.

The chain carries TRBV6-4 and TRBJ1-1, with TRBD1 as a possible D gene (5 bases). Trimming removed 5 bases at V and 4 bases at J, with 14 bases between. The CDR3 extends over 14 amino acids. The germline gives CDR1 MRHNA, CDR2 SNTAGT. The chain's CDR3 is CASSKHQGATEAFF. In nucleotides, the CDR3 is TGTGCCAGCAGTAAGCATCAGGGTGCCACTGAAGCTTTCTTT.

V and J are TRBV19 and TRBJ1-6; a possible D gene is TRBD1 (5 bases). Germline CDR1 is LNHDA and CDR2 is SQIVND (reference sequence). Trimming stripped 5 bases from V and 7 bases from J, with 12 bases between. The CDR3 is 14 residues long. This CDR3 is CASSSGVSNSPLHF. The CDR3 coding sequence is TGTGCCAGTAGTTCGGGGGTGTCCAATTCACCCCTCCACTTT.

This clone was detected once. The chain employs TRBV2 and TRBJ2-7; 9 nucleotides agree with TRBD1. There are 14 residues in the CDR3. Trimming cost V 7 bases and J 0 bases; bases outside gene matches: 4. The germline V gene has CDR1 SNHLY and CDR2 FYNNEI. The CDR3 spells CASMEGQGSYEQYF. CDR3 in DNA: TGTGCCAGCATGGAGGGACAGGGCTCCTACGAGCAGTACTTC.

The chain links TRBV11-2 to TRBJ2-5; no reliable D call. From germline, CDR1 is SGHAT and CDR2 FQNNGV. CDR3 length: 12 amino acids. V was trimmed by 1 base and J by 5 bases, leaving 5 bases between them. The CDR3 loop is CASSLAAETQYF. CDR3 coding DNA: TGTGCCAGCAGCTTAGCCGCGGAGACCCAGTACTTC.

The chain has TRBV6-6 and TRBJ1-3; unclear D gene. Trimming left V 7 bases short and J 0 bases short, with 4 bases between. Germline CDR1 and CDR2: MNHNY and SVGAGI (reference sequence). The CDR3 contains 12 residues. As DNA, the CDR3 is TGTGCCAGCACCTTCTCTGGAAACACCATATATTTT. Translation: CASTFSGNTIYF.

The chain employs TRBV27 and TRBJ1-2, with D possibly matching TRBD1 (5 bases). Germline V gives CDR1 MNHEY, CDR2 SMNVEV (reference sequence). The CDR3 extends over 15 amino acids. V shed 0 bases and J shed 4 bases, with 12 bases lying between them. This CDR3 is CASSLSAREVYGYTF. In DNA form, the CDR3 reads TGTGCCAGCAGTTTATCGGCCAGGGAGGTCTATGGCTACACCTTC.

This rearrangement joins TRBV5-1 to TRBJ2-7; D is possibly TRBD1 (6 bases). Trimming took 4 bases from V and 0 from J, leaving 14 bases between them. The length of the CDR3 is 15 residues. Germline V CDR1 and CDR2: SGHRS, YFSETQ. The CDR3 bases are TGCGCCAGCAGCCCCAGACAGGCCCTCTCCTACGAGCAGTACTTC. Protein product: CASSPRQALSYEQYF.

The chain employs TRBV30 and TRBJ1-1; 10 nucleotides match TRBD1. The length of the CDR3 is 13 residues. The V and J ends lost 0 bases and 5 bases, in that order; junction bases with no gene match: 0. Germline V gene sequence: CDR1 GTSNPN, CDR2 SVGIG (reference sequence). CDR3 DNA sequence: TGTGCCTGGAGTGTGGGACAGGGGACTGAAGCTTTCTTT. Amino acid sequence: CAWSVGQGTEAFF.

This clone has more than one count but fewer than ten. V and J are TRBV19 and TRBJ1-2; perhaps TRBD1 as D (5 bases). Trimming shortened V by 6 bases and J by 6 bases, and 14 bases separated the two germline ends. The CDR3 loop spans 13 amino acids. Germline assignment: CDR1 LNHDA and CDR2 SQIVND (reference sequence). CDR3 sequence (DNA): TGTGCCAGTAGCTTCAGGGTCGGACATGGCTACACCTTC. Protein: CASSFRVGHGYTF.

This clone turned up a few times. The J gene is TRBJ2-3, the V gene TRBV4-2, with a tentative D call TRBD2 (6 bases). Germline CDR1 reads LGHNA; CDR2 reads YNFKEQ. V lost 0 bases, J lost 2 bases, and 15 bases lay in between. The CDR3 sequence is 17 residues long. The CDR3 coding sequence is TGTGCCAGCAGCCAAGACGGGATAGCGGCTGCCACAGATACGCAGTATTTT. Its translation is CASSQDGIAAATDTQYF.

J is TRBJ2-7 and V is TRBV18, with D perhaps matching TRBD2 (6 bases). The CDR3 has 13 residues. V lost 3 bases to trimming and J lost 6 bases, with 12 bases between them. Germline assignment: CDR1 KGHSH and CDR2 LQKENI. The CDR3 protein is CASSPEGSGEQYF. In DNA form, the CDR3 reads TGTGCCAGCTCACCGGAGGGTTCGGGCGAGCAGTACTTC.

The gene calls are TRBV6-2 or TRBV6-3 and TRBJ2-2, with a weak D call TRBD1 (6 bases). The CDR3 consists of 15 residues. Trimming left V 5 bases short and J 0 bases short, with 10 bases between. Germline V gives CDR1 MNHEY, CDR2 SVGEGT. Here the CDR3 DNA reads TGTGCCAGCAGTACTGAGGGGGCGAACACCGGGGAGCTGTTTTTT. Its protein is CASSTEGANTGELFF.

V gene TRBV9 combines with J gene TRBJ2-2, with D tentatively TRBD1 (6 bases). With 2 bases removed from V and 1 base from J, the gap between germline ends came to 9 bases. The CDR3 totals 15 residues. The germline CDR1 and CDR2 sequences are SGDLS and YYNGEE. The CDR3 region is CASSVEDRNTGELFF. The CDR3 DNA follows: TGTGCCAGCAGCGTCGAGGACAGGAACACCGGGGAGCTGTTTTTT.

The chain couples TRBV9 to TRBJ2-3, with a tentative D call TRBD2 (6 bases). The CDR3 spans 13 residues. V was pared by 6 bases and J by 2 bases, with 10 bases between. Germline lookup yields CDR1 SGDLS and CDR2 YYNGEE. DNA for the CDR3: TGTGCCAGCACCGCGGGGCCCACAGATACGCAGTATTTT. Protein sequence: CASTAGPTDTQYF.

This chain uses TRBV18 with TRBJ1-2; 7 positions match TRBD1. This CDR3 is 15 amino acids long. The ends lost 3 bases at V and 6 bases at J; junction bases unmatched: 10. Germline-derived CDR1 and CDR2 are KGHSH and LQKENI. The CDR3 is CASSPLTGTQDGYTF. For the CDR3, the DNA is TGTGCCAGCTCACCCCTGACAGGGACCCAGGATGGCTACACCTTC. Full variable domain (missing parts from reference TRBV18 and TRBJ1-2): NAGVMQNPRHLVRRRGQEARLRCSPMKGHSHVYWYRQLPEEGLKFMVYLQKENIIDESGMPKERFSAEFPKEGPSILRIQQVVRGDSAAYFCASSPLTGTQDGYTFGSGTRLTVV.

The gene calls are TRBV7-6 and TRBJ1-1; D not certain. Germline-derived CDR1 and CDR2 are SGHVS and FNYEAQ. The V end lost 1 base, the J end lost 6 bases, and 15 bases lay between the germline ends. This CDR3 is 15 amino acids long. CDR3: CASSLGVGSGAEAFF. CDR3 nucleotides: TGTGCCAGCAGCTTAGGGGTGGGTTCGGGTGCTGAAGCTTTCTTT. The full variable domain, its missing parts supplied by reference TRBV7-6 and TRBJ1-1, is GAGVSQSPRYKVTKRGQDVALRCDPISGHVSLYWYRQALGQGPEFLTYFNYEAQQDKSGLPNDRFSAERPEGSISTLTIQRTEQRDSAMYRCASSLGVGSGAEAFFGQGTRLTVV.